This T cell receptor (beta chain) was found in a study of shared clonotypes between healthy human individuals. Replicate PCRs run on sorted subsets employed roughly 180 ng DNA, about 27,000 T cell genomes. Using immunoSEQ multiplex PCR, the repertoire was profiled, and TCRdb retains in-frame clones only, with some absent. The data contain around 1,100,000 clones, about 72% of them singletons. V lost 5 bases, J lost 3 bases, and 15 bases lay in between. Germline V gene data show CDR1 as SSHAT and CDR2 as FNYEAQ (reference sequence). The CDR3 has 15 amino acids. Sample: memory CD4+ T cells from PBMCs. Subset indicated: CD45RA-negative fraction. The clonotype originates from a young man in good health. Some clones in this sample may be carry-over from other donors' samples. The rearrangement joins TRBV7-7 to TRBJ2-3; possibly TRBD2 for D (5 bases). The CDR3 coding sequence is TGTGCCAGCAGCCCACGAGGAGGCGTTACAGATACGCAGTATTTT. Residues: CASSPRGGVTDTQYF.